This TCR beta chain was sequenced in a study of blood T cell repertoires in COVID-19 (dated by TCRdb to the early 2020s). For the study in its entirety: Samples covering the acute and convalescent phases of COVID-19 were provided by collaborators in the United States, Italy and Spain. The prospective study material was composed of cDNA or gDNA derived from T cells, B-cell-depleted T cells, or PBMCs. Deeply sampled blood TCRbeta repertoires from subjects exposed to, actively infected with, or recovered from COVID-19 were included in the dataset. The repertoires were made available in a free public database intended to serve as a resource for research on the immune response to SARS-CoV-2. The samples were drawn from the first 160 participants of the ongoing ImmuneRACE study and from 950 to 1,500 subjects provided by 6 global collaborators. Nearly every sample came with metadata listing a de-identified subject ID, COVID-19 status, age in years and sex. HLA class I and class II types, where available, came from metadata supplied by the sample provider rather than from assay-based typing. Study-level results and caveats: The quantity of clinical and demographic metadata differed by source and by participant and was supplied without curation.

For this clone: This receptor's antigen is unknown. No much larger clonotype is one base removed from it; base qualities were not supplied.

Relative to germline, V is missing 2 bases and J is missing 8 bases, with 7 bases of the junction outside any gene match. The cysteine opens and the phenylalanine closes a CDR3 of 15 amino acids. The read is trimmed to its CDR3 DNA, 45 bases read in frame from base 1. Based on the germline V gene, the CDR1 and CDR2 sequences are MNHNS and SASEGT. At one collaborating source in Seattle, patients were enrolled during active infection and were followed longitudinally through the course of disease. Whole blood was collected in K2EDTA tubes by collaborating institutions according to the institutions' own protocols. For TCRbeta analysis, collaborators shipped samples in one of three forms: frozen whole blood, isolated PBMCs, or DNA extracted from either of those sample types. TCRbeta CDR3 regions were amplified from genomic DNA using the immunoSEQ Assay, a bias-controlled multiplex PCR. The authors processed their data as follows. Within the assay, amplification of reference gene primers was used to estimate how many nucleated cells each sample contained. To quantify the absolute abundance of each unique TCRbeta CDR3 rearrangement, sequence reads were collapsed and filtered. Productive Simpson clonality was computed per sample as the square root of Simpson's diversity index over productive rearrangements. TCRdb re-hosts the immuneACCESS table, in-frame sequences only. Its copies lack some clones; in the studies checked, an unresolved V gene accounts for under half of them, and the cause for the rest is not known. The V and J calls and clone size are taken from that table; D and trimming were inferred from the DNA. The sample has roughly 190,000 clones on record, about 95% of them singletons. The top ten hold about 0.8% of the sample.

Sequenced sample: peripheral blood. This sequence was found in a man younger than 40 with COVID-19, enrolled during active disease. Here the chain combines TRBV6-1 and TRBJ2-1, and TRBD2 matches 9 of the central bases. The CDR3 protein: CASSERLAGIDEQFF. The bases are TGTGCCAGCAGTGAAAGGCTAGCGGGGATCGATGAGCAGTTCTTC.